The 32 T cell receptor beta chains presented below share a single source sample, sequenced in a study of Graves' ophthalmopathy and Graves' hyperthyroidism. The TCR beta CDR3 regions underwent amplification from RNA transcripts. Second-round multiplex PCR followed a first-round RT-PCR using HTBI primers. TCRdb recomputed calls from the multiplex PCR reads with MiXCR, one row per CDR3 protein. The sample consists of 500,000 to 700,000 distinct CDR3 sequences, about two fifths of them appearing once. Sequencing used peripheral blood or thyroid tissue (not recorded which). Receptors originate from an adult man with Graves' hyperthyroidism.

The V call is TRBV29-1, the J call TRBJ1-2; D is unresolved. V was clipped by 7 bases and J by 0 bases, with 0 bases between them. CDR3 size: 9 residues. Germline loops: CDR1 SQVTM, CDR2 ANQGSEA. The DNA for the CDR3 is TGCAGCGCTAACTATGGCTACACCTTC. Amino acid sequence: CSANYGYTF.

The chain recombines TRBV2 with TRBJ1-5; 10 bases agree with TRBD1. Germline-derived CDR1 and CDR2 are SNHLY and FYNNEI. This CDR3 contains 16 residues. Trimming at V came to 3 bases and at J to 8 bases, leaving 10 bases not matched to a gene. This chain's CDR3 is CASSESETGGAEPQHF. CDR3 in DNA: TGTGCCAGCAGTGAGTCCGAGACAGGGGGCGCGGAGCCCCAGCATTTT.

J is TRBJ2-7 and V is TRBV19, with TRBD1 matching 10 bases. V shed 5 bases and J 0 bases; nucleotides not matched to a gene: 13. Germline V CDR1 and CDR2: LNHDA, SQIVND (reference sequence). CDR3 length: 18 amino acids. CDR3 in DNA: TGTGCCAGTAGTTACGGGACAGGGGACTCCCTAGACTCCTACGAGCAGTACTTC. Amino acid sequence: CASSYGTGDSLDSYEQYF.

This clonotype has ten or more counts. The chain uses TRBV7-2 and TRBJ1-6, with TRBD1 matching over 8 bases. The germline gives CDR1 SGHTA, CDR2 FQGNSA. The length of the CDR3 is 15 residues. V lost 4 bases to trimming and J lost 7 bases; unmatched junction nucleotides: 6. The CDR3 loop is CASSSLTGVNSPLHF. The CDR3 DNA follows: TGTGCCAGCAGCTCGCTGACAGGGGTGAATTCACCCCTCCACTTT.

This clonotype has only a few counts. This sequence joins TRBV10-3 and TRBJ2-7, with 11 bases fitting TRBD2. In germline, CDR1 is ENHRY, CDR2 SYGVKD. V lost 5 bases and J lost 6; bases outside the gene matches: 6. CDR3 size: 14 residues. The CDR3 coding sequence is TGTGCCATCAGTCAAACTAGCGGGAGCGGCGAGCAGTACTTC. Translating it yields CAISQTSGSGEQYF.

The J gene is TRBJ2-5, the V gene TRBV5-6, with TRBD1 matching 8 bases. Unmatched junction bases numbered 15, after V lost 10 bases and J lost 4 bases. Germline values: CDR1 SGHDT, CDR2 YYEEEE. This CDR3 is 15 amino acids long. As DNA, the CDR3 is TGTGCCTGGAGTGTCCCTCCCAGGGGGCCAGAGACCCAGTACTTC. Encoded protein: CAWSVPPRGPETQYF. The variable domain in full, completed from reference TRBV5-6 and TRBJ2-5, reads DAGVTQSPTHLIKTRGQQVTLRCSPKSGHDTVSWYQQALGQGPQFIFQYYEEEERQRGNFPDRFSGHQFPNYSSELNVNALLLGDSALYLCAWSVPPRGPETQYFGPGTRLLVL.

The sample holds many counts of this clonotype. The chain combines TRBV24-1 with TRBJ1-5; 8 positions agree with TRBD1. The V gene's germline CDR1 is KGHDR and CDR2 SFDVKD. Trimming took 7 bases from V and 1 from J; bases not matched to a gene: 2. This CDR3 has 14 amino acids. The CDR3 reads CATSRDRSNQPQHF. The CDR3 bases are TGTGCCACCAGCAGGGACAGGAGCAATCAGCCCCAGCATTTT.

By frequency in the sample, this clonotype is medium-sized. The CDR3 DNA is TGCGCCACCCAACAGGGGGCGGAGGGCACTGAAGCTTTCTTT. Translating gives CATQQGAEGTEAFF. The J gene is TRBJ1-1, the V gene TRBV10-2; 9 bases align to TRBD1. V lost 10 bases to trimming and J lost 4 bases; unmatched junction nucleotides: 10. Germline CDR1 and CDR2: WSHSY and SAAADI. This CDR3 is built from 14 residues.

This clonotype was seen at least ten times. This chain connects TRBV20-1 to TRBJ1-5; 7 bases map to TRBD1. The CDR3 covers 14 residues. The V gene's germline CDR1 is DFQATT and CDR2 SNEGSKA (reference sequence). J gave up 0 bases and V 5 bases, and 4 bases lay outside the gene matches. Written as DNA, the CDR3 is TGCAGTGCTGCCAGGGGGTATAGCAATCAGCCCCAGCATTTT. Protein sequence: CSAARGYSNQPQHF.

This clonotype was counted many times. The chain is built from TRBV12-3 or TRBV12-4 and TRBJ2-6; 9 bases are a match to TRBD1. The junction had 13 bases not matched to a gene; V was cut back by 6 bases and J by 4 bases. The CDR3 is 18 residues long. CDR3 in amino acids: CASSRTGDFVKGANVLTF. Written as DNA, the CDR3 is TGTGCCAGCAGCCGGACAGGGGACTTTGTGAAGGGGGCCAACGTCCTGACTTTC.

On this clonotype itself: The conserved final phenylalanine or tryptophan is absent from the CDR3, which likely points to a read error. It is unclear where the CDR3 begins or ends on the DNA, so no DNA is shown, and the CDR3 is as TCRdb lists it. The rearrangement links TRBV9 to TRBJ1-6. The CDR3 spans 8 residues, counting both ends. Germline V gene lookup returns CDR1 SGDLS and CDR2 YYNGEE. CDR3 protein: CASSVATG.

About this clonotype itself: The junction shows a germline mismatch at one end, possibly a read error. V and J are TRBV6-1 and TRBJ2-2; D assignment may be TRBD1 or TRBD2 (6 bases each). Germline V gives CDR1 MNHNS, CDR2 SASEGT. This CDR3 has 16 amino acids. The CDR3 region is CASSPLGGSNTGELFF. The CDR3 DNA is TGCGCCAGCAGCCCCCTAGGGGGGTCCAACACCGGGGAGCTGTTTTTT.

Regarding this clonotype: A much larger clone lies one base from this, so it may be a read error. The CDR3 does not end in the conserved phenylalanine or tryptophan, so this is likely a read error. The chain uses TRBV19 and TRBJ2-2; 13 bases line up with TRBD2. Germline trimming cut 11 bases from V and 7 bases from J; bases unmatched to any gene: 7. The CDR3 sequence is 14 residues long. Germline V gene data show CDR1 as LNHDA and CDR2 as SQIVND (reference sequence). The CDR3 spells CASRTSGSVGELFL. In DNA, the CDR3 is TGTGCCTCACGGACTAGCGGGAGCGTCGGGGAGCTGTTTCTT.

This clonotype was seen a few times. The chain links TRBV5-4 to TRBJ1-1; a possible D gene is TRBD1 (5 bases). The CDR3 length is 15 residues. Trimming shortened V by 0 bases and J by 0 bases, and 9 bases separated the two germline ends. In germline, CDR1 is SGHNT, CDR2 YYREEE (reference sequence). The chain's CDR3 is CASSLVKGLNTEAFF. The CDR3 nucleotides read TGTGCCAGCAGCTTGGTGAAGGGGCTGAACACTGAAGCTTTCTTT.

The chain couples TRBV5-6 to TRBJ1-1; tentative D call: TRBD1 (5 bases). The germline gives CDR1 SGHDT, CDR2 YYEEEE. Trimming took off 1 base at V and 7 bases at J, with 14 bases between the two ends. The CDR3 spans 14 residues. Written as DNA, the CDR3 is TGTGCCAGCAGCTTGTCGGGAAGGGGTGATGAAGCTTTCTTT. Its translation: CASSLSGRGDEAFF.

Many counts were recorded for this clonotype. Germline and junction disagree at one end, which may indicate a read error. This chain's CDR3 is CASSLVAAETQYF. CDR3 coding DNA: TGTGCTAGCAGCTTAGTAGCGGCAGAGACCCAGTACTTC. The genes are TRBV7-7 and TRBJ2-5; TRBD2 is a possible D gene (6 bases). CDR1 and CDR2 from the germline V gene are SSHAT and FNYEAQ (reference sequence). The CDR3 contains 13 residues. The variable domain in full, completed from reference TRBV7-7 and TRBJ2-5, reads GAGVSQSPRYKVTKRGQDVTLRCDPISSHATLYWYQQALGQGPEFLTYFNYEAQPDKSGLPSDRFSAERPEGSISTLTIQRTEQRDSAMYRCASSLVAAETQYFGPGTRLLVL.

As regards this clonotype: An end of the junction does not agree with germline; a read error may underlie this. This chain joins TRBV11-2 and TRBJ1-6; no definite D call. This CDR3 comprises 12 residues. Germline V CDR1 and CDR2: SGHAT, FQNNGV. In nucleotides, the CDR3 is TGTGCTAGCCAAGTTACTAATTCACCCCTCCGCTTT. Its translation: CASQVTNSPLRF.

The CDR3 loop is CASSIDHLAGGTDTQYF. The CDR3 nucleotides read TGTGCCAGTAGTATAGACCATCTAGCGGGAGGTACAGATACGCAGTATTTT. This chain joins TRBV19 and TRBJ2-3; 11 positions match TRBD2. This CDR3 is built from 17 residues. V dropped 0 bases and J dropped 3; count of bases not matched to a gene: 5. Germline CDR1 LNHDA, CDR2 SQIVND (reference sequence).

The rearrangement uses TRBV20-1 and TRBJ1-4; weak D call: TRBD1 (6 bases). Germline V CDR1 and CDR2: DFQATT, SNEGSKA (reference sequence). The CDR3 is 13 amino acids. Trimming took 1 base from V and 8 from J, leaving 11 bases between them. CDR3 DNA: TGCAGTGCTAGAGTCCCCGGGGGCGAAAAACTGTTTTTT. This translates into CSARVPGGEKLFF.

In this sample, this clonotype turned up once. The chain combines TRBV19 with TRBJ1-5, with 9 bases aligning to TRBD1. The J segment lost 1 base and the V segment lost 6 bases, leaving 7 bases of the junction unmatched. The CDR3 is made up of 16 amino acids. The germline gives CDR1 LNHDA, CDR2 SQIVND (reference sequence). Here the CDR3 reads CASSVTGQGSNQPQHF. The CDR3 DNA reads as TGTGCCAGTAGCGTCACGGGACAGGGCAGCAATCAGCCCCAGCATTTT.

The V and J genes are TRBV7-3 and TRBJ2-6; D uncertain. There are 15 residues in the CDR3. From germline, CDR1 is SGHTA and CDR2 FQGTGA. Trimming cost V 1 base and J 4 bases, with 8 bases left between them. In nucleotides, the CDR3 is TGTGCCAGCAGCTTAAGTTCTGGAGGGGCCAACGTCCTGACTTTC. Translation gives CASSLSSGGANVLTF. Complete variable domain (other parts from reference TRBV7-3 and TRBJ2-6): GAGVSQTPSNKVTEKGKYVELRCDPISGHTALYWYRQSLGQGPEFLIYFQGTGAADDSGLPNDRFFAVRPEGSVSTLKIQRTERGDSAVYLCASSLSSGGANVLTFGAGSRLTVL.

The rearrangement uses TRBV28 and TRBJ2-5, with D possibly being TRBD1 (6 bases). Germline V lookup: CDR1 MDHEN, CDR2 SYDVKM. The length of the CDR3 is 14 residues. The V end was cut by 4 bases, the J end by 6 bases, with 15 bases between. This chain's CDR3 is CASSSPRGGQTQYF. The CDR3 DNA follows: TGTGCCAGCAGTTCTCCCAGGGGTGGACAGACCCAGTACTTC.

There are many counts of this clonotype. The V gene is TRBV14, the J gene TRBJ2-5, with D hard to call. V lost 0 bases, J lost 5 bases, and 10 bases lay in between. Germline CDR1 and CDR2: SGHDN and FVKESK. The CDR3 length is 14 residues. CDR3 in DNA: TGTGCCAGCAGCCAAGAAGGCTACCTTGAGACCCAGTACTTC. This sequence encodes CASSQEGYLETQYF.

On this clonotype: Possible read error: a much larger clone is one base away. The chain recombines TRBV29-1 with TRBJ1-1; D is perhaps TRBD1 (5 bases). The CDR3 length is 15 residues. CDR1 and CDR2 from the germline V gene are SQVTM and ANQGSEA. Here the CDR3 reads CSVEDPEGANTEALF. CDR3 nucleotide sequence: TGCAGCGTTGAAGATCCCGAAGGGGCGAACACTGAAGCTCTCTTT.

The V gene is TRBV11-2, the J gene TRBJ2-7; D is possibly TRBD1 or TRBD2 (5 bases each). Germline V CDR1 and CDR2: SGHAT, FQNNGV. This CDR3 has 13 amino acids. The V and J ends lost 0 bases and 7 bases respectively, with 10 bases between them. CDR3 region: CASSLEGVREQYF. CDR3 DNA sequence: TGTGCCAGCAGCTTAGAGGGGGTGAGGGAGCAGTACTTC.

Concerning this clonotype: This may be a read error: a much more frequent sequence differs by one nucleotide. The J gene is TRBJ2-7, the V gene TRBV19; 8 positions agree with TRBD1. V dropped 6 bases and J dropped 5; count of bases not matched to a gene: 9. Looked up from germline, CDR1 is LNHDA and CDR2 is SQIVND (reference sequence). The length of the CDR3 is 14 residues. The CDR3 loop reads CASRNGQGFHEQYF. As DNA, the CDR3 is TGTGCCAGTAGAAACGGACAGGGTTTCCACGAGCAGTACTTC.

Worth noting for this clonotype: Sequence at one end of the junction differs from germline and may be a read error. The chain combines TRBV9 with TRBJ2-6; TRBD1 might be the D (6 bases). The CDR3 sequence is 13 residues long. The germline gives CDR1 SGDLS, CDR2 YYNGEE. The CDR3, as DNA: TGTGCCAGCAGCGCGACACAGGGATCCACTGAAGCTTTC. It is translated as CASSATQGSTEAF.

V is TRBV19 and J is TRBJ2-3; unclear D gene. Germline loops: CDR1 LNHDA, CDR2 SQIVND (reference sequence). The V end lost 0 bases, the J end lost 3 bases, and 7 bases lay between the germline ends. The CDR3 length is 14 residues. The CDR3 is CASSIDLTTDTQYF. The CDR3 DNA sequence: TGTGCCAGTAGTATAGATCTAACTACAGATACGCAGTATTTT.

A note on this clonotype: This clone may be a read error of a much larger clone one base away. The chain links TRBV6-5 to TRBJ1-4; D gene uncertain. V lost 4 bases to trimming and J lost 10 bases, with 25 bases between them. Germline assignment: CDR1 MNHEY and CDR2 SVGAGI. The CDR3 has 17 residues. CDR3 loop: CASSFTSTAVGDGKLFF. The DNA for the CDR3 is TGTGCCAGCAGTTTCACCTCTACAGCCGTGGGAGATGGAAAACTGTTTTTT.

This clonotype showed up many times. The V gene is TRBV4-1, the J gene TRBJ2-7; D is uncertain. The CDR3 runs 15 residues. The V end was cut by 0 bases, the J end by 0 bases, with 9 bases between. Germline CDR1 MGHRA, CDR2 YSYEKL. The CDR3 nucleotides are TGCGCCAGCAGCCAAGAAGGGTTTAGCTCCTACGAGCAGTACTTC. Residues: CASSQEGFSSYEQYF.

This clonotype has ten or more counts. The chain is built from TRBV7-8 and TRBJ1-1, with D perhaps TRBD1 (5 bases). CDR3 length: 12 amino acids. Trimming removed 5 bases from V and 10 bases from J, with 14 bases in between. The germline V gene has CDR1 SGHVS and CDR2 FQNEAQ. CDR3 in DNA: TGTGCCAGCAGCCCCAGGGAAAAGGGAGCTTTCTTT. Translation: CASSPREKGAFF.

As for this clonotype: This may arise from a read error, as a much more abundant clone is one base away. The V and J genes are TRBV9 and TRBJ2-2; D not resolved. The CDR3 has 15 residues. Germline loops: CDR1 SGDLS, CDR2 YYNGEE. This CDR3 reads CAGSVQLLNTGELFF. As DNA, the CDR3 is TGTGCCGGCAGCGTACAGCTATTGAACACCGGGGAGCTGTTTTTT.